These 3 T cell receptor beta chains originate from one sample sequenced in a study of blood T cell repertoires in COVID-19. Using immunoSEQ multiplex PCR, the repertoire was profiled, and TCRdb retains in-frame clones only, with some absent. The sample yields 87,000 or so clones, around 87% seen once. Source material: peripheral blood. These receptors were collected from a human donor with acute or convalescent COVID-19. The donor label of this sample is uncertain.

V usage is TRBV19 and J usage is TRBJ1-2; perhaps TRBD1 as D (6 bases). Germline CDR1 LNHDA, CDR2 SQIVND (reference sequence). Between the trimmed V and J ends, which lost 9 bases and 4 bases, there was a span of 12 bases. This CDR3 has 12 residues. The CDR3 bases are TGTGCCAGCGGCGACAGGTTCTATGGCTACACCTTC. Residues: CASGDRFYGYTF.

This clone was detected only once. This chain links TRBV5-1 with TRBJ1-4; 8 nucleotides agree with TRBD1. CDR3 length: 19 amino acids. With V trimmed by 4 bases and J by 3 bases, 17 bases remained unmatched. Per germline, CDR1 SGHRS and CDR2 YFSETQ. CDR3 amino acids: CASSPWTGLGIDPNEKLFF. The CDR3 DNA reads as TGCGCCAGCAGCCCTTGGACAGGGTTGGGAATAGACCCTAATGAAAAACTGTTTTTT.

The chain combines TRBV7-8 with TRBJ2-3; D unclear. V shed 5 bases and J shed 3 bases, with 3 bases lying between them. CDR1 and CDR2 from the germline V gene are SGHVS and FQNEAQ. This CDR3 spans 11 amino acids. The CDR3 reads CASSLTDTQYF. The CDR3 coding sequence is TGTGCCAGCAGCCTAACAGATACGCAGTATTTT.